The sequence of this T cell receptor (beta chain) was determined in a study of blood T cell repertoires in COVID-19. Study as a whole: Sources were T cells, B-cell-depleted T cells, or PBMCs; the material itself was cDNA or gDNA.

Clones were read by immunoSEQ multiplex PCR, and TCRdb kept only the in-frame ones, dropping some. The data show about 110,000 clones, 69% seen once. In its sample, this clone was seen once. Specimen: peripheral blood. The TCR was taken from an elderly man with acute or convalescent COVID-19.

The CDR3 DNA follows: TGTGCCAGCAGCCCACTGCCGGGACAGGGAACCGATACGCAGTATTTT. Protein sequence: CASSPLPGQGTDTQYF. The chain employs TRBV14 and TRBJ2-3; 9 bases agree with TRBD1. This CDR3 is built from 16 residues. With 4 bases clipped from V and 6 bases from J, the junction kept 11 bases outside the gene matches. The germline gives CDR1 SGHDN, CDR2 FVKESK.